Below, 5 T cell receptor beta chains from the same sample are listed, as sequenced in a study of Graves' ophthalmopathy and Graves' hyperthyroidism. Amplification from RNA transcripts yielded the TCR beta CDR3 regions. HTBI-primed first-round RT-PCR preceded second-round multiplex PCR. In TCRdb, the multiplex PCR reads were re-called with MiXCR into one record per CDR3 protein. The sample carries 150,000 to 200,000 distinct CDR3 sequences, 37% recorded once. Source material: peripheral blood. The receptors derive from a middle-aged woman with Graves' ophthalmopathy.

This clonotype was seen many times. J is TRBJ1-1 and V is TRBV5-1; 7 bases map to TRBD1. There are 13 residues in the CDR3. V lost 5 bases and J lost 3; bases outside the gene matches: 4. Germline lookup yields CDR1 SGHRS and CDR2 YFSETQ. CDR3 residues: CASRKGTDTEAFF. For the CDR3, the DNA is TGCGCCAGCAGAAAAGGGACAGACACTGAAGCTTTCTTT. Full variable domain (rest looked up from reference TRBV5-1 and TRBJ1-1): KAGVTQTPRYLIKTRGQQVTLSCSPISGHRSVSWYQQTPGQGLQFLFEYFSETQRNKGNFPGRFSGRQFSNSRSEMNVSTLELGDSALYLCASRKGTDTEAFFGQGTRLTVV.

This clonotype was recorded at least ten times. This chain joins TRBV24-1 and TRBJ1-1; D gene uncertain. The germline V gene has CDR1 KGHDR and CDR2 SFDVKD. V was trimmed by 2 bases and J by 7 bases, leaving 4 bases between them. The CDR3 sequence is 11 residues long. In nucleotides, the CDR3 is TGTGCCACCAGTGATTACGGTGAAGCTTTCTTT. Its protein is CATSDYGEAFF.

This clonotype was counted many times. The chain links TRBV28 to TRBJ1-6; D not resolved. This CDR3 has 11 residues. V gave up 5 bases and J gave up 7 bases, with 3 bases separating them. Germline CDR1 reads MDHEN; CDR2 reads SYDVKM. In DNA, the CDR3 is TGTGCCAGCAGTGAGAATTCACCCCTCCACTTT. Translating gives CASSENSPLHF.

This clonotype was seen ten or more times. V usage is TRBV6-5 and J usage is TRBJ2-5, with TRBD2 matching over 7 bases. The V gene's germline CDR1 is MNHEY and CDR2 SVGAGI. Losses at the gene ends were 3 bases for V and 4 bases for J; bases not matched to a gene: 2. The CDR3 covers 13 residues. CDR3 sequence: CASSYGLGETQYF. DNA of the CDR3: TGTGCCAGCAGTTATGGACTAGGAGAGACCCAGTACTTC.

The chain joins TRBV12-3 or TRBV12-4 to TRBJ2-7; D is perhaps TRBD1 or TRBD2 (5 bases each). The CDR3 totals 14 residues. V dropped 5 bases and J dropped 5 bases, with 16 bases sitting between them. CDR3 sequence (DNA): TGTGCCAGCAGTCCCCGGGACGTTCAGGACGAGCAGTACTTC. Its protein product is CASSPRDVQDEQYF.